Listed below are T cell receptor beta chains from one sample, sequenced in a study of T cells in Graves' hyperthyroidism and ophthalmopathy. TCRdb re-analysed the multiplex PCR reads in MiXCR, keeping a single row per CDR3 protein. The sample lists more than 650,000 distinct CDR3 sequences; 14% were seen once. The material sequenced was blood. These receptors all come from a woman aged 18-29 years with Graves' hyperthyroidism. Each CDR3 is given with its conserved first and last residue. Fields, in order: clone size, D gene, J gene, V gene, CDR3 DNA, CDR3 protein. D genes are given only for firm matches. Not every row has a clone size; where given, it reads once, few, many or a size class.

many,TRBD2,TRBJ2-1,TRBV20-1,TGCAGTGCCTTCCCTAGCGGGGGGGAGGGTGAGCAGTTCTTC,CSAFPSGGEGEQFF
.,.,TRBJ2-6,TRBV6-1,TGTGCCACCAGGGCCCTAGGGGTTTCTGGGGCCAACGTCCTGACTTTC,CATRALGVSGANVLTF
.,.,TRBJ2-2,TRBV19,TGTGCCAGTTCAGACTTTGTTAGGGCACCGAACACCGGGGAGCTGTTTTTT,CASSDFVRAPNTGELFF
many,.,TRBJ2-1,TRBV30,TGTGCCTGGAGGCAGGGCGGGGCCTACAATGAGCAGTTCTTC,CAWRQGGAYNEQFF
.,.,TRBJ1-3,TRBV25-1,TGTGCCAGCAGTGAACCAGGGAGTCTGGCTGGAAACACCATATATTTT,CASSEPGSLAGNTIYF
many,.,TRBJ1-1,TRBV29-1,TGCAGCGTTGAAGAGGGGCGGACTGGGACTAAAGCTTTCTTT,CSVEEGRTGTKAFF
.,.,TRBJ1-4,TRBV4-1,TGCGCCAGCAGCCTACAGAGGGAGGGTGAAAAACTGTTTTTT,CASSLQREGEKLFF
many,TRBD2,TRBJ2-1,TRBV7-3,TGTGCCAGCAGCTTAACGGTGACTAGCGGTGTTCGCAATGAGCAGTTCTTC,CASSLTVTSGVRNEQFF
many,.,TRBJ2-3,TRBV6-2/TRBV6-3,TGTGCCAGCAGTTTCTGGGGATTCACAGATACGCAGTATTTT,CASSFWGFTDTQYF
many,.,TRBJ2-7,TRBV20-1,TGCAGTGCTAGGGACGGGAGGGACAGGTTTAACACCTTGTACTACGAGCAGTACTTC,CSARDGRDRFNTLYYEQYF
many,TRBD1,TRBJ1-5,TRBV28,TGTGCCAGCAGCTTAGACAGGGGCCACCGTCAGCCCCAGCATTTT,CASSLDRGHRQPQHF
many,.,TRBJ2-5,TRBV24-1,TGTGCCACCAGTGAAAGGGGACCTCAAGAGACCCAGTACTTC,CATSERGPQETQYF
many,TRBD1,TRBJ2-7,TRBV11-2,TGTGCCAGCAGCAGAGGAAGGACAGGGAACGAGCAGTACTTC,CASSRGRTGNEQYF
many,.,TRBJ2-7,TRBV6-1,TGTGCCAGCAGTGAGGGCGGGTACGAGCAGTACTTC,CASSEGGYEQYF
few,TRBD1,TRBJ1-5,TRBV12-3/TRBV12-4,TGTGCCAGCAGAGGACAGGGGGCTTGGAATCAGCCCCAGCATTTT,CASRGQGAWNQPQHF
many,.,TRBJ2-7,TRBV12-3/TRBV12-4,.,CASSSSGGLGEQYF
.,TRBD1,TRBJ1-1,TRBV15,TGTGCCACCAGCAGAGCCCGGACAGGGGGTACCATGAACACTGAAGCTTTCTTT,CATSRARTGGTMNTEAFF
many,.,TRBJ2-2,TRBV27,TGTGCCAGCAGTTTATGGGACAACACCCCCGGGGAGCTGTTTTTT,CASSLWDNTPGELFF
.,.,TRBJ1-1,TRBV29-1,TGCAGCGTTGTGCTCCAGGATAACACTGAAGCTTTCTTT,CSVVLQDNTEAFF
few,.,TRBJ1-2,TRBV20-1,TGCAGTGCTAGTAGCCAGGGTGACTATGGCTACACCTTC,CSASSQGDYGYTF
few,.,TRBJ2-2,TRBV11-2,TGTGCCAGCAACAAAGAAGCCGGCTCGAACACCGGGGAGCTGTTTTTT,CASNKEAGSNTGELFF
many,TRBD2,TRBJ2-1,TRBV7-2,TGTGCCAGCAGCCGACTAGCGCTTCCCTACAATGAGCAGTTCTTC,CASSRLALPYNEQFF
.,.,TRBJ1-1,TRBV19,TGTGCCAGTATGGTCGAACCTCACAGGGTAGGTACTGAAGCTTTCTTT,CASMVEPHRVGTEAFF
many,TRBD1,TRBJ2-7,TRBV29-1,TGCAGCGTTGAGACGGGACAGGGTGGGAACGAGCAGTACTTC,CSVETGQGGNEQYF